A single sample gave rise to the 25 T cell receptor beta chains below, sequenced in a study of PD-L1 blockade in urothelial cancer. Time point here: peripheral blood 6 weeks after treatment start. Sequenced by immunoSEQ multiplex PCR; TCRdb stores in-frame clones only, minus some. Of about 50,000 clones in the sample, around 88% were seen once. The starting material was PBMCs, obtained around atezolizumab (anti-PD-L1) treatment. The receptors come from a man aged 60-69 years with urothelial cancer.

CDR3 DNA: TGTGCCAGCAGTGCACAGGGGGCTTCTGGCACCGGGGAGCTGTTTTTT. It is translated as CASSAQGASGTGELFF. V and J are TRBV6-4 and TRBJ2-2, with TRBD1 matching over 9 bases. V dropped 4 bases and J dropped 4; count of bases not matched to a gene: 7. The CDR3 is 16 residues long. Germline assignment: CDR1 MRHNA and CDR2 SNTAGT.

This clone occurred a few times. The chain employs TRBV5-1 and TRBJ1-1; 8 bases map to TRBD1. V gave up 7 bases and J gave up 2 bases; unmatched junction bases: 7. CDR1 and CDR2 (germline): SGHRS, YFSETQ. The CDR3 is 14 amino acids. This chain's CDR3 is CASRLTGENTEAFF. The CDR3 DNA follows: TGCGCCAGCCGTTTGACAGGGGAAAACACTGAAGCTTTCTTT.

The rearrangement joins TRBV7-9 to TRBJ1-1; unclear D gene. The germline V gene has CDR1 SEHNR and CDR2 FQNEAQ (reference sequence). V lost 4 bases and J 0 bases, leaving 6 bases between the germline ends. The CDR3 extends over 13 amino acids. The CDR3 spells CASSSNMNTEAFF. Written as DNA, the CDR3 is TGTGCCAGCAGCTCAAACATGAACACTGAAGCTTTCTTT.

This clone was detected once. Additional DNA sequences in this sample encode the identical CDR3. The gene calls are TRBV11-3 and TRBJ2-2; TRBD1 matches 7 bases. The CDR3 contains 15 residues. V dropped 5 bases and J dropped 2; count of bases not matched to a gene: 5. Germline V gene sequence: CDR1 SGHNT, CDR2 YENEEA. CDR3 bases: TGTGCCAGCAGCAGAGGGACAGCCAACACCGGGGAGCTGTTTTTT. Residues: CASSRGTANTGELFF.

The V call is TRBV11-2, the J call TRBJ2-1, with a possible D match to TRBD1 (6 bases). The CDR3 is made up of 17 amino acids. The germline V gene has CDR1 SGHAT and CDR2 FQNNGV. Trimming took off 5 bases at V and 2 bases at J, with 19 bases between the two ends. CDR3 sequence (DNA): TGTGCCAGCAGCCGCCTCCCTGCGGCAGGGGCCTACAATGAGCAGTTCTTC. Translating it yields CASSRLPAAGAYNEQFF.

The chain recombines TRBV7-2 with TRBJ1-6; D remains unclear. V was clipped by 5 bases and J by 9 bases, with 17 bases between them. The V gene's germline CDR1 is SGHTA and CDR2 FQGNSA. This CDR3 is 15 amino acids long. The CDR3 DNA is TGTGCCAGCAGCGCAAGTCGCGGGGTGGGTTCACCCCTCCACTTT. Protein product: CASSASRGVGSPLHF.

The chain has TRBV2 and TRBJ1-2; D is unclear. This CDR3 has 15 amino acids. Per the germline V gene, CDR1 is SNHLY and CDR2 is FYNNEI. Deletions cut 6 bases from V and 3 bases from J, with 17 bases between. CDR3: CASSALEGRYYGYTF. The CDR3, as DNA: TGTGCCAGCAGCGCCCTGGAGGGCAGGTACTATGGCTACACCTTC. The full variable domain, rest sourced from reference TRBV2 and TRBJ1-2, is EPEVTQTPSHQVTQMGQEVILRCVPISNHLYFYWYRQILGQKVEFLVSFYNNEISEKSEIFDDQFSVERPDGSNFTLKIRSTKLEDSAMYFCASSALEGRYYGYTFGSGTRLTVV.

The CDR3 DNA reads as TGCGCCAGCAGCCAAGGACTGAATAATGAAAAACTGTTTTTT. The encoded protein is CASSQGLNNEKLFF. The V and J genes are TRBV4-1 and TRBJ1-4; D is unclear. V lost 1 base and J 4 bases, leaving 7 bases between the germline ends. Germline assignment: CDR1 MGHRA and CDR2 YSYEKL. There are 14 residues in the CDR3.

The chain carries TRBV4-2 and TRBJ2-7; TRBD1 might be the D (5 bases). V lost 0 bases and J lost 9, with 12 bases in between. There are 13 residues in the CDR3. Germline V gives CDR1 LGHNA, CDR2 YNFKEQ. The CDR3 DNA sequence: TGTGCCAGCAGCCAAGATCCAGGGTCGGCGCAGTACTTC. Translated, it gives CASSQDPGSAQYF.

The rearrangement links TRBV11-2 to TRBJ2-2; D is ambiguous. The germline V and J ends were trimmed by 2 bases and 3 bases, with 4 bases remaining between them. Germline values: CDR1 SGHAT, CDR2 FQNNGV. The CDR3 is made up of 13 amino acids. This chain's CDR3 is CASSLQYTGELFF. The CDR3, as DNA: TGTGCCAGCAGCTTACAGTACACCGGGGAGCTGTTTTTT.

The chain is built from TRBV21-1 and TRBJ2-5; the listed D gene, TRBD2, was not tested against the DNA. TRBV21-1 constitutes a pseudogene. This CDR3 comprises 16 residues. The CDR3 spells CASSNARLAGEETQYF. The CDR3 DNA reads TGTGCCAGCAGCAATGCCCGACTAGCGGGTGAGGAGACCCAGTACTTC.

The V call is TRBV4-1, the J call TRBJ2-7, with 11 bases identical to TRBD1. The V gene's germline CDR1 is MGHRA and CDR2 YSYEKL. Trimming cost V 7 bases and J 6 bases; bases outside gene matches: 8. The CDR3 has 14 residues. The CDR3 region is CASTLSGTGGEQYF. The CDR3 DNA reads as TGCGCCAGCACACTTTCCGGGACAGGGGGCGAGCAGTACTTC.

This sequence joins TRBV6-5 and TRBJ2-7; D not resolved. The CDR3 runs to 11 residues. V lost 6 bases, J lost 5 bases, and 8 bases lay in between. The germline V gene has CDR1 MNHEY and CDR2 SVGAGI. The CDR3 spells CASRTPNEQYF. The CDR3 nucleotides are TGTGCCAGCAGAACTCCCAACGAGCAGTACTTC.

This chain uses TRBV25-1 with TRBJ2-7; TRBD1 agrees at 10 bases. V lost 6 bases, J lost 0 bases, and 5 bases stayed unmatched. Per germline, CDR1 MGHDK and CDR2 SYGVNS. The length of the CDR3 is 15 residues. The CDR3 here is CASRRTGGSSYEQYF. As DNA, the CDR3 is TGTGCCAGCAGACGGACAGGGGGGAGCTCCTACGAGCAGTACTTC.

CDR3 region: CASSSLGNSGPSGANVLTF. CDR3 nucleotide sequence: TGTGCCAGCAGCTCCCTGGGGAATAGCGGGCCCTCTGGGGCCAACGTCCTGACTTTC. The chain joins TRBV5-6 to TRBJ2-6; the match to TRBD2 covers 7 bases. Germline CDR1 reads SGHDT; CDR2 reads YYEEEE. V trimming: 3 bases; J trimming: 0 bases; junction bases outside the gene matches: 12. The CDR3 extends over 19 amino acids. Filled out from reference TRBV5-6 and TRBJ2-6, the complete variable domain reads DAGVTQSPTHLIKTRGQQVTLRCSPKSGHDTVSWYQQALGQGPQFIFQYYEEEERQRGNFPDRFSGHQFPNYSSELNVNALLLGDSALYLCASSSLGNSGPSGANVLTFGAGSRLTVL.

The rearrangement uses TRBV9 and TRBJ1-1; a possible D gene is TRBD1 (5 bases). V lost 3 bases, J lost 1 base, and 10 bases lay in between. The germline V gene has CDR1 SGDLS and CDR2 YYNGEE. The CDR3 runs to 14 residues. CDR3: CASSAWGQNTEAFF. The CDR3 nucleotides are TGTGCCAGCAGCGCTTGGGGCCAGAACACTGAAGCTTTCTTT.

The J gene is TRBJ2-7, the V gene TRBV14; 8 nucleotides agree with TRBD2. The CDR3 extends over 16 amino acids. Per germline, CDR1 SGHDN and CDR2 FVKESK. V dropped 1 base and J dropped 2; count of bases not matched to a gene: 7. CDR3 sequence (DNA): TGTGCCAGCAGCCAAGTGGCCTCAGCGGGGGCCTACGAGCAGTACTTC. This encodes CASSQVASAGAYEQYF.

The chain uses TRBV7-2 and TRBJ2-1; TRBD2 matches 7 bases. Germline V gene sequence: CDR1 SGHTA, CDR2 FQGNSA. This CDR3 comprises 16 residues. V gave up 0 bases and J gave up 6 bases; unmatched junction bases: 8. CDR3 sequence reads: CASSLAGAGSANEQFF. The CDR3 DNA reads as TGTGCCAGCAGCTTAGCGGGAGCGGGGTCGGCCAATGAGCAGTTCTTC.

The chain's CDR3 is CASSLDPRFGAEAFF. The CDR3 DNA is TGTGCCAGCAGCTTAGACCCCAGATTCGGGGCTGAAGCTTTCTTT. V usage is TRBV11-2 and J usage is TRBJ1-1; D is ambiguous. Looked up from germline, CDR1 is SGHAT and CDR2 is FQNNGV. The CDR3 spans 15 residues. Trimming stripped 0 bases from V and 6 bases from J, with 14 bases between.

J is TRBJ1-6 and V is TRBV7-9; no firm D call. V dropped 3 bases and J dropped 8 bases, with 5 bases sitting between them. The germline V gene has CDR1 SEHNR and CDR2 FQNEAQ (reference sequence). The CDR3 consists of 12 residues. The CDR3 spells CASSFGDSPLHF. Written as DNA, the CDR3 is TGTGCCAGCAGCTTCGGTGATTCACCCCTCCACTTT.

This clone has only one observation. The V gene is TRBV6-6, the J gene TRBJ1-2; the D is unclear. Trimming cost V 2 bases and J 2 bases, with 12 bases left between them. Germline V CDR1 and CDR2: MNHNY, SVGAGI (reference sequence). The CDR3 extends over 15 amino acids. CDR3: CASSYGSGLNYGYTF. The CDR3 DNA sequence: TGTGCCAGCAGTTACGGAAGCGGGTTGAACTATGGCTACACCTTC.

Concerning this clone: A junction boundary mismatches the germline segment, possibly from a read error. The J gene is TRBJ2-6, the V gene TRBV6-6; 8 nucleotides match TRBD1. The length of the CDR3 is 12 residues. Germline CDR1 reads MNHNY; CDR2 reads SVGAGI (reference sequence). CDR3 DNA: TGTGCCAGCAGTCCGACTCAGGGGGCCCCCGGTTTC. Its translation is CASSPTQGAPGF.

The genes are TRBV11-1 and TRBJ1-2; D is uncertain. Germline V lookup: CDR1 SGHAT, CDR2 FQDESV (reference sequence). This CDR3 contains 15 residues. V lost 5 bases and J 3 bases, leaving 16 bases between the germline ends. CDR3 sequence reads: CASSPREGRDYGYTF. In DNA form, the CDR3 reads TGTGCCAGCAGCCCCCGGGAGGGTCGAGACTATGGCTACACCTTC.

The chain couples TRBV5-1 to TRBJ2-6; a weak D match, TRBD1 (5 bases). Trimming removed 0 bases at V and 4 bases at J, with 20 bases between. The CDR3 covers 19 residues. The germline gives CDR1 SGHRS, CDR2 YFSETQ. The DNA for the CDR3 is TGCGCCAGCAGCTTGGGCAGGGTGAAGGTCTGGAACGGGGCCAACGTCCTGACTTTC. Its protein is CASSLGRVKVWNGANVLTF. Drawing the rest from reference TRBV5-1 and TRBJ2-6, the complete variable domain is KAGVTQTPRYLIKTRGQQVTLSCSPISGHRSVSWYQQTPGQGLQFLFEYFSETQRNKGNFPGRFSGRQFSNSRSEMNVSTLELGDSALYLCASSLGRVKVWNGANVLTFGAGSRLTVL.

In its sample, this clone was seen a few times. In DNA, the CDR3 is TGTGCCTGGAGTGCGCCGGGGTTCGCAAGGAGGGCAACTAATGAAAAACTGTTTTTT. It translates to CAWSAPGFARRATNEKLFF. V is TRBV30 and J is TRBJ1-4, with no clear D. Trimming pared 1 base from V and 0 bases from J, leaving 21 bases between. CDR3 length: 19 amino acids. Germline-derived CDR1 and CDR2 are GTSNPN and SVGIG (reference sequence). The whole variable domain, remainder taken from reference TRBV30 and TRBJ1-4, is SQTIHQWPATLVQPVGSPLSLECTVEGTSNPNLYWYRQAAGRGLQLLFYSVGIGQISSEVPQNLSASRPQDRQFILSSKKLLLSDSGFYLCAWSAPGFARRATNEKLFFGSGTQLSVL.